The 14 T cell receptor beta chains below were found in one sample sequenced in a study of blood T cells in healthy people across ages. The use of a sample-barcoded 5' primer and a J-beta primer mix characterized a second PCR of 7 to 11 cycles. TCRdb reprocessed the 5' RACE reads with MiXCR, giving one entry per CDR3 protein. The profile shows around 990,000 distinct CDR3 sequences, approximately 26% of them singletons. A further study also used this sample, focusing on T cells of mothers and their children.

Sequenced input: blood. Source of these receptors: a girl aged 2-10 years in good health.

On this clonotype itself: At one end, the junction sequence differs from germline, possibly due to a read error. The chain is built from TRBV11-2 and TRBJ1-4; no clear D. Germline V CDR1 and CDR2: SGHAT, FQNNGV. The CDR3 runs 16 residues. CDR3 DNA sequence: TGTGCCAGCAGCTCCGGACTGCAACCAACTAATGAAAAACCGTTTTTT. This codes for CASSSGLQPTNEKPFF. Together with reference TRBV11-2 and TRBJ1-4, the CDR3 gives the full variable domain: EAGVAQSPRYKIIEKRQSVAFWCNPISGHATLYWYQQILGQGPKLLIQFQNNGVVDDSQLPKDRFSAERLKGVDSTLKIQPAKLEDSAVYLCASSSGLQPTNEKPFFGSGTQLSVL.

The chain joins TRBV9 to TRBJ1-4; possibly TRBD1 for D (6 bases). Deletions cut 4 bases from V and 2 bases from J, with 9 bases between. Germline V CDR1 and CDR2: SGDLS, YYNGEE. This CDR3 spans 14 amino acids. CDR3 protein: CASSLGHTNEKLFF. CDR3 sequence (DNA): TGTGCCAGCAGCCTGGGACATACTAATGAAAAACTGTTTTTT.

The V and J genes are TRBV12-3 or TRBV12-4 and TRBJ1-4; D ambiguous. The CDR3 has 19 amino acids. Between the trimmed V and J ends, which lost 2 bases and 8 bases, there was a span of 27 bases. The CDR3 DNA reads TGTGCCAGCAGTTTATTTTTCCCTCCTTCCCCCCGGGCAGAGGAAAAACTGTTTTTT. It translates to CASSLFFPPSPRAEEKLFF.

This clonotype was counted only a few times. The chain is built from TRBV9 and TRBJ2-1; D not resolved. The tail of the sequence fits TRBJ2-7 better, so the J call may be wrong. The CDR3 loop spans 14 amino acids. CDR1 and CDR2 from the germline V gene are SGDLS and YYNGEE. In DNA, the CDR3 is TGTGCCAGCAGCCCCTCACTGAGCTCCTACGAGCAGTACTTC. Protein sequence: CASSPSLSSYEQYF.

This clonotype was seen repeatedly, ten times or more. The rearrangement joins TRBV5-1 to TRBJ1-2; perhaps TRBD1 as D (5 bases). The CDR3 sequence is 14 residues long. In germline, CDR1 is SGHRS, CDR2 YFSETQ. V lost 2 bases and J lost 2, with 10 bases in between. The CDR3 is CASSLDSSNYGYTF. The CDR3 nucleotides read TGCGCCAGCAGCTTAGACAGCTCCAACTATGGCTACACCTTC.

The chain has TRBV29-1 and TRBJ1-2, with D possibly TRBD1 on 6 matching bases. CDR3 size: 12 residues. The germline V gene has CDR1 SQVTM and CDR2 ANQGSEA. With 6 bases removed from V and 4 bases from J, the gap between germline ends came to 12 bases. The CDR3 is CSVWDTIYGYTF. The CDR3 region has the DNA TGCAGCGTGTGGGACACGATCTATGGCTACACCTTC.

There are a few counts of this clonotype. The chain is built from TRBV7-9 and TRBJ2-5; 12 nucleotides line up with TRBD2. CDR1 SEHNR and CDR2 FQNEAQ come from the germline V gene (reference sequence). This CDR3 is 16 amino acids long. J was trimmed by 4 bases and V by 5 bases; bases with no gene match: 8. This CDR3 is CASSPWTSGTGETQYF. CDR3 in DNA: TGTGCCAGCAGCCCCTGGACTAGCGGGACGGGAGAGACCCAGTACTTC.

This CDR3 reads CASSLHGTEIQETQYF. In nucleotides, the CDR3 is TGTGCCAGCAGTTTACACGGGACAGAAATTCAAGAGACCCAGTACTTC. The chain couples TRBV27 to TRBJ2-5, with 7 bases lining up with TRBD1. Germline CDR1 reads MNHEY; CDR2 reads SMNVEV (reference sequence). CDR3 size: 16 residues. J gave up 2 bases and V 2 bases, and 8 bases lay outside the gene matches.

This sequence joins TRBV12-3 or TRBV12-4 and TRBJ2-3; 13 bases agree with TRBD2. The CDR3 spans 19 residues. After removal of 5 bases from V and 0 bases from J, the junction contained 11 bases not matched to a gene. This CDR3 reads CASSIGLAGVHTSTDTQYF. In DNA form, the CDR3 reads TGTGCCAGCAGTATCGGACTAGCGGGGGTTCATACTAGCACAGATACGCAGTATTTT.

V is TRBV5-1 and J is TRBJ2-5, with TRBD1 identical over 10 bases. Germline-derived CDR1 and CDR2 are SGHRS and YFSETQ. Germline trimming cut 6 bases from V and 11 bases from J; bases unmatched to any gene: 16. The CDR3 consists of 15 residues. CDR3 protein: CASKGTGVGWEKQYF. The CDR3 DNA follows: TGCGCCAGCAAGGGGACAGGGGTCGGTTGGGAGAAGCAGTACTTC. Supplemented by reference TRBV5-1 and TRBJ2-5, the full variable domain reads KAGVTQTPRYLIKTRGQQVTLSCSPISGHRSVSWYQQTPGQGLQFLFEYFSETQRNKGNFPGRFSGRQFSNSRSEMNVSTLELGDSALYLCASKGTGVGWEKQYFGPGTRLLVL.

In this sample, this clonotype turned up a few times. The V gene is TRBV28, the J gene TRBJ1-6; 8 bases are shared with TRBD1. Germline loops: CDR1 MDHEN, CDR2 SYDVKM. The junction had 8 bases not matched to a gene; V was cut back by 4 bases and J by 9 bases. The CDR3 is made up of 15 amino acids. The CDR3 region has the DNA TGTGCCAGCAGTTCTCCCGGGACAGGACGTTCACCCCTCCACTTT. This translates into CASSSPGTGRSPLHF.

Only a few counts were recorded for this clonotype. This chain connects TRBV28 to TRBJ2-2, with 8 positions matching TRBD1. CDR3 size: 17 residues. Per the germline V gene, CDR1 is MDHEN and CDR2 is SYDVKM. The J segment lost 6 bases and the V segment lost 1 base, leaving 10 bases of the junction unmatched. In DNA, the CDR3 is TGTGCCAGCAGTTTATTGGACAGGGTATTAAATGCCGGGGAGCTGTTTTTT. Protein product: CASSLLDRVLNAGELFF.

The CDR3 loop is CSAYGQYLAKNIQYF. The CDR3 DNA reads as TGCAGTGCCTACGGACAGTATTTAGCCAAAAACATTCAGTACTTC. The J gene is TRBJ2-4, the V gene TRBV20-1, with D possibly being TRBD1 (6 bases). This CDR3 has 15 residues. In germline, CDR1 is DFQATT, CDR2 SNEGSKA (reference sequence). The V gene lost 6 bases and the J gene lost 0 bases, with 15 bases spanning the gap.

This clonotype was seen only a few times. V is TRBV7-2 and J is TRBJ2-5, with 8 nucleotides matching TRBD2. The CDR3 loop spans 14 amino acids. The V segment lost 3 bases and the J segment 5 bases; nucleotides outside the gene matches: 5. Germline V gene lookup returns CDR1 SGHTA and CDR2 FQGNSA. This CDR3 reads CASSFRREEETQYF. Here the CDR3 DNA reads TGTGCCAGCAGCTTCCGGCGGGAGGAGGAGACCCAGTACTTC.